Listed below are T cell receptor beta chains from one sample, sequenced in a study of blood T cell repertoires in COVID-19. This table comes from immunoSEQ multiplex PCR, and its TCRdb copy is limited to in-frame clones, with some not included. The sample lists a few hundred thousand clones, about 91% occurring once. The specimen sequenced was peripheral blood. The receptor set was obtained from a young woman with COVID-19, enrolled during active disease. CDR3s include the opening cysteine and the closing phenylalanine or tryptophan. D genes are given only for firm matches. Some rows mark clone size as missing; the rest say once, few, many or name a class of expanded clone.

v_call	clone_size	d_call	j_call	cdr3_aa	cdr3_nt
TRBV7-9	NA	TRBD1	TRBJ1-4	CASSFGQGGTNEKLFF	TGTGCCAGCAGCTTCGGACAGGGTGGAACTAATGAAAAACTGTTTTTT
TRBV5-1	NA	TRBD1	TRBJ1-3	CASSQADRSSGNTIYF	TGCGCCAGCAGCCAGGCGGACAGGAGCTCTGGAAACACCATATATTTT
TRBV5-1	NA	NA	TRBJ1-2	CASSPANEAGYGYTF	TGCGCCAGCAGCCCTGCCAATGAAGCTGGCTATGGCTACACCTTC
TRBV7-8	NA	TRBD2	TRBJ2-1	CASSSRTSGYNEQFF	TGTGCCAGCAGCTCTAGGACTAGCGGCTACAATGAGCAGTTCTTC
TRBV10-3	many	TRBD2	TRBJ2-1	CAIRTSGDYNEQFF	TGTGCCATTAGGACTAGCGGGGATTACAATGAGCAGTTCTTC
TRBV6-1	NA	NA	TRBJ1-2	CASSEAIPLQDGYTF	TGTGCCAGCAGTGAAGCGATCCCGCTACAGGATGGCTACACCTTC
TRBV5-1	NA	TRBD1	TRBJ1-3	CASSPGTARRNTIYF	TGCGCCAGCAGTCCCGGGACAGCCCGTCGAAACACCATATATTTT
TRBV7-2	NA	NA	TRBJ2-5	CASSEARGSGTQYF	TGTGCCAGCAGCGAAGCCAGGGGCTCGGGGACCCAGTACTTC
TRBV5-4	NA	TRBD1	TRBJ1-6	CASSLDRGNSPLHF	TGTGCCAGCAGCTTGGACAGGGGGAATTCACCCCTCCACTTT
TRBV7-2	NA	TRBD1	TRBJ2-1	CASSLGQGGGEQFF	TGTGCCAGCAGCTTAGGACAGGGTGGGGGTGAGCAGTTCTTC
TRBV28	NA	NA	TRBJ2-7	CASSLLGPGNYEQYF	TGTGCCAGCAGTTTATTAGGCCCCGGGAACTACGAGCAGTACTTC
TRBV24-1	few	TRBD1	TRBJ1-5	CATSDRRQGASQPQHF	TGTGCCACCAGTGATCGGAGGCAGGGGGCTAGTCAGCCCCAGCATTTT
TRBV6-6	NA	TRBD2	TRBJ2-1	CASSFPGLAGLYEQFF	TGTGCCAGCAGTTTCCCGGGACTAGCGGGTCTCTATGAGCAGTTCTTC
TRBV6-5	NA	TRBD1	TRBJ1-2	CASSYSGRGLYGYTF	TGTGCCAGCAGTTACTCGGGCAGGGGGCTCTATGGCTACACCTTC
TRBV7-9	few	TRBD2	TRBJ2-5	CASSLSGGARETQYF	TGTGCCAGCAGCCTTAGCGGGGGGGCCCGGGAGACCCAGTACTTC
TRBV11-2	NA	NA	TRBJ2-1	CASSLDANYNEQFF	TGTGCCAGCAGCTTAGATGCTAACTACAATGAGCAGTTCTTC
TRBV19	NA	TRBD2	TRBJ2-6	CASSPWGGQVSGANVLTF	TGTGCCAGTAGTCCCTGGGGGGGTCAGGTCTCTGGGGCCAACGTCCTGACTTTC
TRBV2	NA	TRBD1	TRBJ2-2	CASSDSPQGEQELFF	TGTGCCAGCAGTGATAGTCCACAGGGGGAGCAGGAGCTGTTTTTT
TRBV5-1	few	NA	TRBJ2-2	CASTPGGAAGYFNTGELFF	TGCGCCAGCACCCCCGGTGGGGCAGCCGGATATTTTAACACCGGGGAGCTGTTTTTT
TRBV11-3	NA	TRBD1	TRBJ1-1	CASSTRQGPTEAFF	TGTGCCAGCAGCACGCGACAGGGTCCCACTGAAGCTTTCTTT
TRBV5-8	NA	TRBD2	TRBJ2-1	CASSFGLANYNEQFF	TGTGCCAGCAGCTTTGGACTAGCGAACTACAATGAGCAGTTCTTC
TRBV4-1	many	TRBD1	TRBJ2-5	CASSPRGTGAETQYF	TGCGCCAGCAGCCCGCGAGGGACAGGGGCTGAGACCCAGTACTTC
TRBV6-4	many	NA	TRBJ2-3	CASSGAGSGADTQYF	TGTGCCAGCAGTGGTGCGGGAAGCGGCGCAGATACGCAGTATTTT
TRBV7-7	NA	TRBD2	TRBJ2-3	CASSVGAGGGVDTQYF	TGTGCTAGCAGCGTGGGAGCGGGAGGAGGCGTAGATACGCAGTATTTT
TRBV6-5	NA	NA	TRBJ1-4	CASSKEGRIHEKLFF	TGTGCCAGCAGCAAGGAGGGACGGATACATGAAAAACTGTTTTTT
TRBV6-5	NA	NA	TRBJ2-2	CASSYSGGWGTGELFF	TGTGCCAGCAGTTACTCTGGGGGCTGGGGAACCGGGGAGCTGTTTTTT
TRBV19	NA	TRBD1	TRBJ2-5	CASSRARGQGKQETQYF	TGTGCCAGTAGTAGGGCCCGAGGACAGGGGAAGCAAGAGACCCAGTACTTC
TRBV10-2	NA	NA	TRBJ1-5	CASSPLGNQPQHF	TGCGCCAGCAGTCCCCTTGGCAATCAGCCCCAGCATTTT
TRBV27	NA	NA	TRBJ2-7	CASKTWQGSSGYEQYF	TGTGCCAGTAAAACCTGGCAGGGCTCCTCCGGGTACGAGCAGTACTTC
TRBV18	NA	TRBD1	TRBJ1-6	CASSGTGESPLHF	TGTGCCAGCTCGGGGACAGGGGAGTCACCCCTCCACTTT
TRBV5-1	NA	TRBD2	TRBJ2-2	CASSFGLAHLTGELFF	TGCGCCAGCAGCTTCGGACTAGCGCACCTCACCGGGGAGCTGTTTTTT
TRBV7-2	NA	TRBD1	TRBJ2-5	CASSLARGWDRGKETQYF	TGTGCCAGCAGCTTAGCGCGCGGGTGGGACAGGGGTAAAGAGACCCAGTACTTC
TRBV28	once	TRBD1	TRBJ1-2	CASSLGQGNGYTF	TGTGCCAGCAGTTTAGGACAGGGCAATGGCTACACCTTC
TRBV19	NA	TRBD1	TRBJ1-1	CASRVDRAPEAFF	TGTGCCAGTAGGGTCGACAGGGCCCCTGAAGCTTTCTTT
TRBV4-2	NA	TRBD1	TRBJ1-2	CASSHLGQGSGYTF	TGTGCCAGCAGCCACCTCGGACAGGGGAGCGGCTACACCTTC
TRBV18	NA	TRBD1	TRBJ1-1	CASSPFTGTGYAFF	TGTGCCAGCTCGCCTTTCACCGGGACAGGGTATGCTTTCTTT
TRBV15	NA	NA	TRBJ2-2	CATRGVSGELFF	TGTGCCACCCGGGGAGTGTCCGGGGAGCTGTTTTTT
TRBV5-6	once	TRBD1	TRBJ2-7	CASNLYRGGYEQYF	TGTGCCAGCAACCTTTACAGGGGTGGCTACGAGCAGTACTTC
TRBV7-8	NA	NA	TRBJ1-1	CASSLEAGATEAFF	TGTGCCAGCAGCTTAGAAGCTGGGGCCACTGAAGCTTTCTTT
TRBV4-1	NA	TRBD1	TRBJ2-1	CASSQVGGQGLGEQFF	TGCGCCAGCAGCCAAGTGGGGGGACAGGGTCTGGGTGAGCAGTTCTTC